This TCR beta chain was recovered during a study of T-cell memory formation after mild COVID-19. Study-level background: Across donors, TCR clusters were largely donor specific. Overall study findings and caveats: Shrinking CD4+ clones were chiefly CM and EM; CD8+ ones were chiefly EMRA. Day 15 to 85 contracting clones showed balanced CD4/CD8; later expanders leaned CD4+.

CDR1 SGHVS and CDR2 FQNEAQ come from the germline V gene. The CDR3 has 13 amino acids. V lost 5 bases, J lost 12 bases, and 13 bases stayed unmatched. Constant-segment primers and 5'RACE yielded cDNA libraries for TCR alpha and TCR beta, each carrying sample barcodes and UMIs. MiXCR was run by TCRdb on the 5' RACE reads, yielding one entry per CDR3 protein. The sample contains around 200,000 distinct CDR3 sequences, around 15% of which appear only once. As concerns this clonotype: Its antigen is undetermined.

This TCR was recovered from an adult woman who had mild COVID-19 (a few samples of this study predate the infection). Cell type and time point are not known. Material for sequencing was PBMCs or a T cell subset sorted from them (not recorded which). The rearrangement uses TRBV7-8 and TRBJ2-7, with 7 bases lining up with TRBD1. The CDR3: CASSPRDSPSAYF. The CDR3 DNA follows: TGTGCCAGCAGCCCAAGGGACAGTCCCTCGGCGTACTTC.